This TCR beta chain appears in the sequencing data of a study of blood T cell repertoires in COVID-19. Those enrolled in Seattle joined during active infection and were followed longitudinally afterward. The method was immunoSEQ multiplex PCR; TCRdb's version includes in-frame clones alone and lacks a portion of them. The sample lists about 500,000 clones, roughly nine tenths seen once, with over 0.7% in the top ten. The clonotype originates from a man aged 18-30 years with COVID-19, enrolled during active disease. The specimen was peripheral blood.

The CDR3 DNA sequence: TGTGCCACCAGCAGAGTACATGGAGGAAATAGCAATCAGCCCCAGCATTTT. This gives the protein CATSRVHGGNSNQPQHF. V and J are TRBV15 and TRBJ1-5; D unresolved. From germline, CDR1 is LNHNV and CDR2 YYDKDF (reference sequence). Between the trimmed V and J ends, which lost 1 base and 0 bases, there was a span of 13 bases. The CDR3 extends over 17 amino acids.